The 8 T cell receptor beta chains below come from one sample, sequenced in a study of blood T cell repertoires in COVID-19. Clones were read by immunoSEQ multiplex PCR, and TCRdb kept only the in-frame ones, dropping some. The sample holds over 25,000 clones, 84% seen once. Material for sequencing was peripheral blood. These receptors all stem from an elderly man with active COVID-19.

V and J are TRBV7-9 and TRBJ2-3; 9 bases agree with TRBD2. The CDR3 contains 16 residues. Germline CDR1 reads SEHNR; CDR2 reads FQNEAQ (reference sequence). J lost 2 bases, V lost 3 bases, and 6 bases had no gene match. The CDR3 nucleotides read TGTGCCAGCAGCTTTTCTGGGACTAGCCACACAGATACGCAGTATTTT. Its translation: CASSFSGTSHTDTQYF.

This clone was seen only once. J is TRBJ2-5 and V is TRBV30; D is possibly TRBD2 (5 bases). In germline, CDR1 is GTSNPN, CDR2 SVGIG (reference sequence). The V gene lost 0 bases and the J gene lost 5 bases, with 19 bases spanning the gap. The CDR3 runs to 16 residues. The CDR3 DNA sequence: TGTGCCTGGAGTGTGTTTACCGGGATGTTTGCGGAGACCCAGTACTTC. It yields the protein CAWSVFTGMFAETQYF.

The chain combines TRBV9 with TRBJ1-4; 7 positions agree with TRBD1. With 1 base clipped from V and 7 bases from J, the junction kept 4 bases outside the gene matches. The CDR3 has 14 residues. The germline V gene encodes CDR1 SGDLS and CDR2 YYNGEE. The CDR3 sequence: CASSVQGGSEKLFF. CDR3 bases: TGTGCCAGCAGCGTACAGGGGGGTAGTGAAAAACTGTTTTTT.

This rearrangement joins TRBV12-2 to TRBJ2-7; no check of the table's D call, TRBD1, against the DNA was made. TRBV12-2 corresponds to a pseudogene. The CDR3 spans 14 residues. CDR3 nucleotides: TGTGCAAGTCGCCATTGGACAGGGCCCTACGAGCAGTACTTC. Encoded protein: CASRHWTGPYEQYF.

This clone was seen a handful of times. The rearrangement uses TRBV5-4 and TRBJ2-7; 13 nucleotides match TRBD2. Germline trimming cut 4 bases from V and 2 bases from J; bases unmatched to any gene: 3. Germline assignment: CDR1 SGHNT and CDR2 YYREEE (reference sequence). The CDR3 runs to 15 residues. In DNA, the CDR3 is TGTGCCAGCAGCGGGGGACTAGCGGGGACCTACGAGCAGTACTTC. It is translated as CASSGGLAGTYEQYF.

The V gene is TRBV7-9, the J gene TRBJ2-7; 10 positions agree with TRBD1. Germline trimming cut 6 bases from V and 4 bases from J; bases unmatched to any gene: 3. CDR3 length: 13 residues. The germline gives CDR1 SEHNR, CDR2 FQNEAQ (reference sequence). The CDR3 loop is CASSRDRGYEQYF. The CDR3, as DNA: TGTGCCAGCAGTCGGGACAGGGGTTACGAGCAGTACTTC.

This chain links TRBV4-1 with TRBJ2-1; D perhaps matches TRBD1 (5 bases). The CDR3 runs to 12 residues. Germline CDR1 is MGHRA and CDR2 is YSYEKL. Between the trimmed V and J ends, which lost 2 bases and 9 bases, there was a span of 8 bases. CDR3 loop: CASSQPGFEQFF. Written as DNA, the CDR3 is TGCGCCAGCAGCCAACCAGGGTTTGAGCAGTTCTTC.

The V gene is TRBV3-1 (or the pseudogene TRBV3-2), the J gene TRBJ1-2; 7 bases match TRBD1. V lost 4 bases to trimming and J lost 2 bases; unmatched junction nucleotides: 7. Germline V gives CDR1 LGHDT, CDR2 YNNKEL (reference sequence). The CDR3 runs to 15 residues. CDR3 DNA sequence: TGTGCCAGCAGCCCCATCGGCAGGGGGAACTATGGCTACACCTTC. Protein sequence: CASSPIGRGNYGYTF.